A selection of T cell receptor beta chains follows, all from one sample in a study of CD8 T cells in Susac syndrome. One entry per CDR3 protein results from TCRdb running MiXCR on the immunoSEQ multiplex PCR reads. Of around 80,000 distinct CDR3 sequences in the sample, roughly 96% are singletons; the top ten hold approximately 0.42%. The sample was CD8+ T cells from PBMCs. The receptors originated from a human donor with Susac syndrome. CDR3s include the opening cysteine and the closing phenylalanine or tryptophan. D genes are given only for firm matches. Clone size is given for some rows only: seen once, a few or many times, or a class if the clone is expanded.

clone size	V gene	D gene	J gene	CDR3 DNA	CDR3 protein
few	TRBV4-2	.	TRBJ2-7	TGTGCCAGCAGCCAAGCCGGGTCCTACGAGCAGTACTTC	CASSQAGSYEQYF
.	TRBV20-1	.	TRBJ1-1	TGCAGTTCCTTTAAAGGTACTGAAGCTTTCTTT	CSSFKGTEAFF
.	TRBV29-1	.	TRBJ1-3	TGCAGCGTTCAAGAGGTCGGACTCTCCTCTGGAAACACCATATATTTT	CSVQEVGLSSGNTIYF
once	TRBV11-2	TRBD2	TRBJ2-7	TGTGCCAGCAGCCCCCGGACTAGCGGAGTATACGAGCAGTACTTC	CASSPRTSGVYEQYF
.	TRBV12-3/TRBV12-4	.	TRBJ2-3	TGTGCCAGCAGTTCTGGGCTAGAGACAGATACGCAGTATTTT	CASSSGLETDTQYF
once	TRBV28	.	TRBJ2-7	TGTGCCAGCAGCCTACAGGGTTCAGTGGACGAGCAGTACTTC	CASSLQGSVDEQYF
.	TRBV9	.	TRBJ2-2	TGTGCCAGCAGCGGGCTGGTTACCGGGGAGCTGTTTTTT	CASSGLVTGELFF
.	TRBV23-1	.	TRBJ1-4	TGCGCCACCCTCCGGGGCAGAAAACTGTTTTTT	CATLRGRKLFF
.	TRBV14	.	TRBJ2-1	TGTGCCAGCAGCCAAGATCAATTCCGTCTTGAGCAGTTCTTC	CASSQDQFRLEQFF
.	TRBV28	TRBD2	TRBJ2-1	TGTGCCACCTCCCAACTAGCGGACCTATACAATGAGCAGTTCTTC	CATSQLADLYNEQFF
.	TRBV9	TRBD1	TRBJ1-2	TGTGCCAGCACCGGCGACAGGGGAAGAGGCTACACCTTC	CASTGDRGRGYTF
.	TRBV7-3	.	TRBJ2-3	TGTGCCAGCAGCTACTCGGGAGAGGAGACAGATACGCAGTATTTT	CASSYSGEETDTQYF
.	TRBV9	TRBD1	TRBJ2-7	TGTGCCAGCAGCGGGGGGGACAGGGGCCTCGCCGAGCAGTACTTC	CASSGGDRGLAEQYF
once	TRBV4-1	TRBD1	TRBJ2-5	TGCGCCAGCAGCCAGTCGGGACAGGAAGAGACCCAGTACTTC	CASSQSGQEETQYF
.	TRBV5-1	TRBD2	TRBJ2-6	TGCGCCAGCAGCTTGCGTCTAGCGGGAGTTACTGGGGCCAACGTCCTGACTTTC	CASSLRLAGVTGANVLTF
once	TRBV19	.	TRBJ2-3	TGTGCCAGTAGTATAGAAGTTGGGGGGACGAGCACAGATACGCAGTATTTT	CASSIEVGGTSTDTQYF
.	TRBV20-1	TRBD2	TRBJ2-2	TGCAGTGCTAGAAGGCTAGCGGGGAACACCGGGGAGCTGTTTTTT	CSARRLAGNTGELFF
.	TRBV20-1	.	TRBJ2-1	TGCAGTGCTATACTAGTGGTCAATGAGCAGTTCTTC	CSAILVVNEQFF
.	TRBV7-9	.	TRBJ2-3	TGTGCCAGCAGCTCCCTACCAGATACGCAGTATTTT	CASSSLPDTQYF
.	TRBV9	TRBD1	TRBJ2-5	TGTGCCAGCAGCGTAGAAGGGGGCGCGGAGACCCAGTACTTC	CASSVEGGAETQYF
.	TRBV19	.	TRBJ2-7	TGTGCCAGTAGTATTGGAGCTTACCGCTCCTACGAGCAGTACTTC	CASSIGAYRSYEQYF
.	TRBV5-6	.	TRBJ2-5	TGTGCCAGCAGCCTGGGGCGGCTGCAAGAGACCCAGTACTTC	CASSLGRLQETQYF
.	TRBV4-2	TRBD1	TRBJ2-1	TGTGCCAGCAGCCAATCTGGGACAGGGAGCGAGCAGTTCTTC	CASSQSGTGSEQFF
.	TRBV5-6	TRBD1	TRBJ1-5	TGTGCCAGCAGCTTGGCCGGAGGGGGGGACAGGCAGCCCCAGCATTTT	CASSLAGGGDRQPQHF
.	TRBV20-1	.	TRBJ2-2	TGCAGTGCTAGAGTTCTGGCGGGACACACCGGGGAGCTGTTTTTT	CSARVLAGHTGELFF
.	TRBV28	.	TRBJ2-2	TGTGCCAGCAGTTCCCTGGGTAGCGGAGACACCGGGGAGCTGTTTTTT	CASSSLGSGDTGELFF
.	TRBV25-1	.	TRBJ1-2	TGTGCCAGCAGAGGGGATGGCTACACCTTC	CASRGDGYTF
.	TRBV11-2	.	TRBJ2-3	TGTGCCAGCAGCTGGGGAGGGGGAGATACGCAGTATTTT	CASSWGGGDTQYF
.	TRBV2	.	TRBJ1-1	TGTGCCAGCGACTCCGGCAGGGCGAACACTGAAGCTTTCTTT	CASDSGRANTEAFF
.	TRBV20-1	.	TRBJ1-2	TGCAGTGTTTGGGGGACACCTTTAGGTGGCTACACCTTC	CSVWGTPLGGYTF
.	TRBV11-2	.	TRBJ2-5	TGTGCCAGCAGCCCCAACATGGCCCTTGGGAAGGAGACCCAGTACTTC	CASSPNMALGKETQYF